One sample yielded the 20 T cell receptor beta chains listed below, sequenced in a study of T cells in Graves' hyperthyroidism and ophthalmopathy. The investigators amplified TCR beta CDR3 regions from RNA transcripts. A first-round RT-PCR of the TCR CDR3 used the HTBI primer set. TCRdb re-called the multiplex PCR reads through MiXCR, storing one row per CDR3 protein. The table shows approximately 400,000 distinct CDR3 sequences, with about 14% occurring only once. Sequenced sample: blood. The receptor source for this set is a woman aged 55-70 years with Graves' hyperthyroidism.

This clonotype was found many times. In nucleotides, the CDR3 is TGTGCCAGCAGTTTATCCGGACTAGCGGGAGCATATGAGCAGTTCTTC. The encoded protein is CASSLSGLAGAYEQFF. The chain is built from TRBV27 and TRBJ2-1, with 13 bases fitting TRBD2. Trimming at V came to 0 bases and at J to 8 bases, leaving 4 bases not matched to a gene. The CDR3 has 16 residues. Germline V gives CDR1 MNHEY, CDR2 SMNVEV (reference sequence).

A few counts support this clonotype. This chain connects TRBV20-1 to TRBJ1-2; 9 nucleotides align to TRBD1. This CDR3 has 16 amino acids. Germline V gene data show CDR1 as DFQATT and CDR2 as SNEGSKA (reference sequence). The junction had 17 bases not matched to a gene; V was cut back by 6 bases and J by 6 bases. The CDR3 loop is CSARPGTGNLGHGYTF. CDR3 sequence (DNA): TGCAGTGCCCGTCCCGGGACAGGGAATCTCGGACATGGCTACACCTTC.

The chain carries TRBV2 and TRBJ1-5; D is perhaps TRBD1 (5 bases). V lost 6 bases, J lost 7 bases, and 10 bases lay in between. The CDR3 extends over 12 amino acids. Germline CDR1 reads SNHLY; CDR2 reads FYNNEI. CDR3 DNA: TGTGCCAGCAGCAGGGATCGACAGCCCCAGCATTTT. Protein sequence: CASSRDRQPQHF.

This chain links TRBV29-1 with TRBJ2-1, with TRBD2 matching over 9 bases. The germline CDR1 and CDR2 sequences are SQVTM and ANQGSEA. The CDR3 sequence is 14 residues long. V lost 6 bases and J lost 8; bases outside the gene matches: 11. The CDR3, as DNA: TGCAGCGTCGAGAGTAATAGCGGGAGCTATGAGCAGTTCTTC. It specifies CSVESNSGSYEQFF.

This clonotype came up many times. V usage is TRBV18 and J usage is TRBJ2-1; no definite D call. CDR1 and CDR2 (germline): KGHSH, LQKENI. The CDR3 spans 14 residues. V gave up 0 bases and J gave up 8 bases, with 11 bases separating them. CDR3 DNA sequence: TGTGCCAGCTCACCACCTGTGACGCGTCATGAGCAGTTCTTC. This encodes CASSPPVTRHEQFF. Full variable domain (missing parts from reference TRBV18 and TRBJ2-1): NAGVMQNPRHLVRRRGQEARLRCSPMKGHSHVYWYRQLPEEGLKFMVYLQKENIIDESGMPKERFSAEFPKEGPSILRIQQVVRGDSAAYFCASSPPVTRHEQFFGPGTRLTVL.

The rearrangement joins TRBV7-3 to TRBJ2-1, with D maybe TRBD2 (6 bases). The germline V gene encodes CDR1 SGHTA and CDR2 FQGTGA. Between the trimmed V and J ends, which lost 1 base and 8 bases, there was a span of 12 bases. The CDR3 consists of 14 residues. This chain's CDR3 is CASSLRLDSDEQFF. The DNA for the CDR3 is TGTGCCAGCAGCTTAAGACTAGATTCCGATGAGCAGTTCTTC.

This clonotype was found many times. V is TRBV20-1 and J is TRBJ2-1; TRBD2 matches 12 bases. Germline trimming cut 1 base from V and 1 base from J; bases unmatched to any gene: 11. From germline, CDR1 is DFQATT and CDR2 SNEGSKA (reference sequence). The length of the CDR3 is 19 residues. The CDR3 sequence: CSARGKSSGRDLSYNEQFF. The CDR3 DNA sequence: TGCAGTGCTAGAGGAAAGTCTAGCGGGAGGGACTTATCCTACAATGAGCAGTTCTTC.

This chain joins TRBV11-2 and TRBJ2-7, with TRBD2 identical over 14 bases. This CDR3 has 16 residues. Germline V gene lookup returns CDR1 SGHAT and CDR2 FQNNGV. The V and J ends lost 5 bases and 7 bases, in that order; junction bases with no gene match: 10. The CDR3 region has the DNA TGTGCCAGCAGCGACCGACTAGCGGGAGGGCCCTGGGAGCAGTACTTC. Its protein is CASSDRLAGGPWEQYF.

This clonotype was seen many times. This sequence joins TRBV11-3 and TRBJ2-3; 8 positions agree with TRBD1. The germline V gene has CDR1 SGHNT and CDR2 YENEEA. V lost 3 bases to trimming and J lost 5 bases; unmatched junction nucleotides: 4. The CDR3 extends over 14 amino acids. CDR3: CASSFPGQGDTQYF. CDR3 nucleotide sequence: TGTGCCAGCAGCTTCCCCGGACAGGGAGATACGCAGTATTTT.

This clonotype has a handful of counts. The V gene is TRBV30, the J gene TRBJ2-7; D possibly matches TRBD1 or TRBD2 (5 bases each). Trimming pared 5 bases from V and 1 base from J, leaving 12 bases between. Germline V gene sequence: CDR1 GTSNPN, CDR2 SVGIG (reference sequence). CDR3 size: 13 residues. The CDR3 region has the DNA TGTGCCTGGGACCGGGACGTTTCCTACGAGCAGTACTTC. This encodes CAWDRDVSYEQYF. Looking up the rest from reference TRBV30 and TRBJ2-7 gives the full variable domain: SQTIHQWPATLVQPVGSPLSLECTVEGTSNPNLYWYRQAAGRGLQLLFYSVGIGQISSEVPQNLSASRPQDRQFILSSKKLLLSDSGFYLCAWDRDVSYEQYFGPGTRLTVT.

The chain has TRBV10-3 and TRBJ1-2; D not resolved. The V and J ends lost 3 bases and 8 bases respectively, with 10 bases between them. This CDR3 has 12 amino acids. The germline CDR1 and CDR2 sequences are ENHRY and SYGVKD. In DNA, the CDR3 is TGTGCCATCAGTGAAGGGTCTCGAGGCTACACCTTC. Its protein product is CAISEGSRGYTF.

This clonotype was seen at least ten times. The junction differs from germline at one of its ends, possibly a read error. The rearrangement uses TRBV5-1 and TRBJ2-1; D is undetermined. The CDR3 runs 13 residues. Germline V CDR1 and CDR2: SGHRS, YFSETQ. For the CDR3, the DNA is TGTGCCAGCAGTCTGGGCTCCTACAATGAGCAGTTCTTC. Encoded protein: CASSLGSYNEQFF.

The V gene is TRBV20-1, the J gene TRBJ1-2, with D possibly being TRBD1 (6 bases). The CDR3 has 12 residues. CDR1 is DFQATT and CDR2 is SNEGSKA in the germline V gene (reference sequence). V was cut by 2 bases and J by 6 bases, with 10 bases left in between. CDR3 protein: CSARNSGDGYTF. For the CDR3, the DNA is TGCAGTGCTAGAAACTCAGGGGATGGCTACACCTTC.

This clonotype was seen ten or more times. This chain connects TRBV18 to TRBJ2-1; 11 bases map to TRBD1. Germline CDR1 reads KGHSH; CDR2 reads LQKENI. This CDR3 has 15 residues. J gave up 7 bases and V 5 bases, and 7 bases lay outside the gene matches. As DNA, the CDR3 is TGTGCCAGCTCATATGGACAGGGGGCGCGTAATGAGCAGTTCTTC. This sequence encodes CASSYGQGARNEQFF.

This clonotype was picked up many times. This chain links TRBV11-2 with TRBJ1-4, with D unclear. The CDR3 spans 13 residues. Trimming cost V 4 bases and J 5 bases, with 8 bases left between them. The germline V gene encodes CDR1 SGHAT and CDR2 FQNNGV. CDR3 sequence reads: CASSSDGNEKLFF. CDR3 nucleotides: TGTGCCAGCAGCTCGGACGGGAATGAAAAACTGTTTTTT. Variable domain in full (rest from reference TRBV11-2 and TRBJ1-4): EAGVAQSPRYKIIEKRQSVAFWCNPISGHATLYWYQQILGQGPKLLIQFQNNGVVDDSQLPKDRFSAERLKGVDSTLKIQPAKLEDSAVYLCASSSDGNEKLFFGSGTQLSVL.

This clonotype was seen ten or more times. This chain connects TRBV24-1 to TRBJ2-3; TRBD2 matches 7 bases. Per germline, CDR1 KGHDR and CDR2 SFDVKD. This CDR3 region has 18 residues. Trimming cost V 3 bases and J 2 bases; bases outside gene matches: 13. This chain's CDR3 is CATSDTPGSSGFTDTQYF. The CDR3 nucleotides are TGTGCCACCAGTGATACCCCCGGCAGTAGCGGGTTCACAGATACGCAGTATTTT.

The chain uses TRBV28 and TRBJ1-2; 8 bases map to TRBD1. Germline V gene data show CDR1 as MDHEN and CDR2 as SYDVKM. CDR3 length: 12 amino acids. Germline trimming cut 7 bases from V and 7 bases from J; bases unmatched to any gene: 5. CDR3 sequence: CASIQGARGYTF. The CDR3 DNA reads TGTGCCAGCATTCAGGGGGCCCGTGGCTACACCTTC.

Ten or more counts support this clonotype. The chain employs TRBV3-1 and TRBJ2-7; a possible D gene is TRBD2 (6 bases). V was clipped by 1 base and J by 4 bases, with 14 bases between them. Germline CDR1 LGHDT, CDR2 YNNKEL (reference sequence). The CDR3 has 15 amino acids. CDR3 protein: CASSQALAGIYEQYF. The CDR3, as DNA: TGTGCCAGCAGCCAAGCTCTTGCGGGAATATACGAGCAGTACTTC.

This clonotype was seen ten or more times. The V and J genes are TRBV19 and TRBJ1-2; D remains unclear. The CDR3 sequence is 16 residues long. Germline V CDR1 and CDR2: LNHDA, SQIVND (reference sequence). V lost 2 bases to trimming and J lost 6 bases, with 19 bases between them. CDR3 sequence: CASSITVREKRDGYTF. The CDR3 nucleotides read TGTGCCAGTAGTATAACCGTTCGGGAAAAGAGGGATGGCTACACCTTC.

This clonotype was counted many times. The rearrangement joins TRBV9 to TRBJ1-1; TRBD1 matches at 9 bases. Trimming took 5 bases from V and 3 from J; bases not matched to a gene: 8. The CDR3 is 15 amino acids. From germline, CDR1 is SGDLS and CDR2 YYNGEE. CDR3 protein: CASRATGGAYTEAFF. The CDR3 bases are TGTGCCAGCAGGGCGACAGGGGGTGCGTACACTGAAGCTTTCTTT.